The 8 T cell receptor beta chains presented below share a single source sample, sequenced in a study of technical replicates of blood from four donors. TCRdb keeps only in-frame clones here, not all; method: immunoSEQ multiplex PCR. The sample carries more than 90,000 clones, approximately 95% recorded once. Sequencing used T cells isolated from PBMCs. These TCRs come from a human donor in good health.

The rearrangement links TRBV7-2 to TRBJ2-1, with D unresolved. Germline lookup yields CDR1 SGHTA and CDR2 FQGNSA. This CDR3 contains 11 residues. V lost 0 bases and J 12 bases, leaving 6 bases between the germline ends. CDR3 amino acids: CASSLAQLQFF. The CDR3, as DNA: TGTGCCAGCAGCTTAGCACAGTTGCAGTTCTTC.

The chain has TRBV7-9 and TRBJ2-1; D is unclear. Germline V gene lookup returns CDR1 SEHNR and CDR2 FQNEAQ (reference sequence). The CDR3 is made up of 12 amino acids. The V end lost 1 base, the J end lost 6 bases, and 4 bases lay between the germline ends. DNA for the CDR3: TGTGCCAGCAGCTTAGGTAGCAATGAGCAGTTCTTC. Translated, it gives CASSLGSNEQFF.

The chain joins TRBV18 to TRBJ1-1; D unclear. This CDR3 has 13 amino acids. Trimming pared 3 bases from V and 0 bases from J, leaving 5 bases between. Germline CDR1 and CDR2: KGHSH and LQKENI. The CDR3 DNA follows: TGTGCCAGCTCACCTCCCATGAACACTGAAGCTTTCTTT. Its protein is CASSPPMNTEAFF.

The chain recombines TRBV6-5 with TRBJ1-1; 7 nucleotides align to TRBD1. This CDR3 is 15 amino acids long. V gave up 4 bases and J gave up 1 base; unmatched junction bases: 6. CDR1 MNHEY and CDR2 SVGAGI come from the germline V gene. DNA of the CDR3: TGTGCCAGCAGTTCCTACTCAGGGGGGAACACTGAAGCTTTCTTT. This translates into CASSSYSGGNTEAFF.

The chain couples TRBV19 to TRBJ2-2; 9 bases are shared with TRBD2. CDR3 length: 15 amino acids. From germline, CDR1 is LNHDA and CDR2 SQIVND (reference sequence). J was trimmed by 5 bases and V by 7 bases; bases with no gene match: 8. CDR3 sequence reads: CASTAGGPRTGELFF. Here the CDR3 DNA reads TGTGCCAGTACGGCGGGAGGGCCTCGGACCGGGGAGCTGTTTTTT. The entire variable domain, with the rest obtained from reference TRBV19 and TRBJ2-2, is as follows: DGGITQSPKYLFRKEGQNVTLSCEQNLNHDAMYWYRQDPGQGLRLIYYSQIVNDFQKGDIAEGYSVSREKKESFPLTVTSAQKNPTAFYLCASTAGGPRTGELFFGEGSRLTVL.

CDR3 protein: CSVSTGTSGMNEQFF. The DNA for the CDR3 is TGCAGCGTTTCAACCGGGACTAGCGGGATGAATGAGCAGTTCTTC. The chain combines TRBV29-1 with TRBJ2-1, with TRBD2 identical over 13 bases. Germline CDR1 is SQVTM and CDR2 is ANQGSEA. This CDR3 comprises 15 residues. V trimming: 5 bases; J trimming: 7 bases; junction bases outside the gene matches: 8.

This clone appeared a single time. The gene calls are TRBV11-2 and TRBJ2-7; TRBD1 aligns across 7 bases. Germline V gene sequence: CDR1 SGHAT, CDR2 FQNNGV. This CDR3 spans 16 amino acids. Unmatched junction bases numbered 10, after V lost 2 bases and J lost 3 bases. The CDR3 here is CASSLSQAGGFYEQYF. The CDR3, as DNA: TGTGCCAGCAGCTTATCTCAGGCAGGGGGTTTCTACGAGCAGTACTTC.

The genes are TRBV2 and TRBJ2-7, with TRBD1 identical over 9 bases. The CDR3 sequence is 15 residues long. The ends lost 1 base at V and 5 bases at J; junction bases unmatched: 6. Germline V gene data show CDR1 as SNHLY and CDR2 as FYNNEI. The CDR3 DNA follows: TGTGCCAGCAGTGAAGAGGGACAGGGAGGCCACGAGCAGTACTTC. Protein sequence: CASSEEGQGGHEQYF.